The present entry profiles one T cell receptor (beta chain) with its context. The antigen is undetermined. The CDR3 totals 16 residues. J gave up 4 bases and V 3 bases, and 6 bases lay outside the gene matches. The V gene's germline CDR1 is ENHRY and CDR2 SYGVKD. This entry belongs to a study of blood T cells in healthy people across ages. In the study overall: Through template switching, about one barcoded beta molecule was captured per two T cells, as measured in model experiments.

It was with a sample-barcoded 5' primer and a J-beta primer mix that a second PCR of roughly 6 to 12 cycles was run. Each CDR3 protein gets one entry after TCRdb re-called the 5' RACE reads with MiXCR. The sample shows roughly 680,000 distinct CDR3 sequences, around half of them seen only once. Study findings and constraints: Older individuals had lower TCR beta diversity per million T cells (the decline was roughly linear). It was found that TCR beta diversity correlated strongly with the percentage of naive T cells.

What was sequenced was blood. The TCR comes from a woman aged 60-75 years in good health. This chain connects TRBV10-3 to TRBJ2-3, with 11 nucleotides matching TRBD1. The CDR3 DNA follows: TGTGCCATCAGTGAAAATCCGGGACAGGGGGCAGATACGCAGTATTTT. Translating gives CAISENPGQGADTQYF.